Presented here are 24 T cell receptor beta chains from one specimen sequenced in a study of blood T cells in healthy people across ages. Using a J-beta primer mix together with a sample-barcoded 5' primer, a second PCR was run for about 6 to 12 cycles. Each CDR3 protein is one row after TCRdb ran MiXCR on the 5' RACE reads. The data hold just under 750,000 distinct CDR3 sequences, with approximately 21% observed a single time. The sample consisted of blood. The source is a man between 65 and 79 years old in good health.

This clonotype turned up a few times. This chain uses TRBV6-5 with TRBJ1-2; 7 bases match TRBD1. The V and J ends lost 6 bases and 7 bases, in that order; junction bases with no gene match: 11. CDR1 is MNHEY, CDR2 SVGAGI, per germline. The CDR3 covers 14 residues. The CDR3 reads CASSVLKGAGGYTF. The CDR3 nucleotides are TGTGCCAGCAGCGTTCTAAAGGGGGCTGGTGGCTACACCTTC.

V and J are TRBV5-6 and TRBJ2-5; TRBD1 is a possible D gene (6 bases). The J call may not be correct, given that the DNA end is closer to TRBJ2-7. Germline V gives CDR1 SGHDT, CDR2 YYEEEE. The CDR3 totals 14 residues. For the CDR3, the DNA is TGTGCCAGCAGCACGCCGGGACACCCCTACGAGCAGTACTTC. Its protein is CASSTPGHPYEQYF.

V gene TRBV20-1 combines with J gene TRBJ1-4; 7 bases fit TRBD1. CDR3 length: 13 residues. With 1 base clipped from V and 15 bases from J, the junction kept 11 bases outside the gene matches. CDR1 DFQATT and CDR2 SNEGSKA come from the germline V gene (reference sequence). In DNA, the CDR3 is TGCAGTGCTAGAGGACAGGGAGCCCACCAGGTGTTTTTT. As protein: CSARGQGAHQVFF.

About this clonotype: A read error may account for a junction end that differs from germline. This sequence joins TRBV12-3 or TRBV12-4 and TRBJ2-3, with 7 bases fitting TRBD2. This CDR3 region has 14 residues. The CDR3 region has the DNA TGTGCCAGCAGTTTTCCAGCGGGAACAGATGCGCAGTATTTT. It codes for CASSFPAGTDAQYF.

The table lists this clonotype with a few counts. CDR3 nucleotides: TGTGCCAGCAGCTCAGCGGGGGGATACTACAATGAGCAGTTCTTC. It is translated as CASSSAGGYYNEQFF. The gene calls are TRBV7-2 and TRBJ2-1; 9 nucleotides align to TRBD2. Losses at the gene ends were 4 bases for V and 3 bases for J; bases not matched to a gene: 4. In germline, CDR1 is SGHTA, CDR2 FQGNSA. This CDR3 region has 15 residues.

The chain combines TRBV7-9 with TRBJ2-7; the D is unclear. The ends were cut back, 5 bases at V and 4 bases at J, with 18 bases in the middle. Germline CDR1 and CDR2: SEHNR and FQNEAQ (reference sequence). The CDR3 loop spans 15 amino acids. The CDR3 DNA sequence: TGTGCCAGCAGCCCTATCTTGGACCTTACTTACGAGCAGTACTTC. It codes for CASSPILDLTYEQYF.

CDR3 in DNA: TGCGCCAGCAGCTCTTCCGGGACTCGTGGCTACAATGAGCAGTTCTTC. Translation: CASSSSGTRGYNEQFF. The V gene is TRBV5-1, the J gene TRBJ2-1; weak D call: TRBD2 (6 bases). Per the germline V gene, CDR1 is SGHRS and CDR2 is YFSETQ. Trimming removed 3 bases from V and 3 bases from J, with 16 bases in between. The CDR3 length is 16 residues.

Notes on this clonotype: Mismatch with germline at one junction end may stem from a read error. V is TRBV12-3 or TRBV12-4 and J is TRBJ2-7; the D is unclear. This CDR3 comprises 14 residues. The CDR3 spells CASRLQGALDEQYF. DNA of the CDR3: TGTGCTAGCAGATTGCAAGGCGCCCTCGACGAGCAGTACTTC.

The chain recombines TRBV29-1 with TRBJ2-3; 7 bases are shared with TRBD1. This CDR3 region has 14 residues. Trimming removed 3 bases from V and 2 bases from J; junction bases left unmatched: 5. Looked up from germline, CDR1 is SQVTM and CDR2 is ANQGSEA. The CDR3 DNA is TGCAGCGTTGAGAAGGGGGCAACCACAGATACGCAGTATTTT. This codes for CSVEKGATTDTQYF.

The V call is TRBV5-1, the J call TRBJ2-3; perhaps D is TRBD1 or TRBD2 (7 bases each). Trimming took off 0 bases at V and 2 bases at J, with 13 bases between the two ends. Germline assignment: CDR1 SGHRS and CDR2 YFSETQ. This CDR3 has 16 amino acids. In nucleotides, the CDR3 is TGCGCCAGCAGCTTGGTGACAGGGAGGGACACAGATACGCAGTATTTT. The encoded protein is CASSLVTGRDTDTQYF.

This clonotype was found a few times. The chain links TRBV12-5 to TRBJ1-6, with TRBD1 matching 7 bases. This CDR3 comprises 14 residues. J gave up 7 bases and V 7 bases, and 7 bases lay outside the gene matches. The V gene's germline CDR1 is LGHNT and CDR2 FRNRAP. For the CDR3, the DNA is TGTGCTAGTGCCCCCGGGACAGTCAATTCACCCCTCCACTTT. Residues: CASAPGTVNSPLHF.

At least ten counts were recorded for this clonotype. This chain joins TRBV5-1 and TRBJ2-7, with a tentative D call TRBD2 (6 bases). CDR3 length: 15 residues. V lost 4 bases, J lost 3 bases, and 17 bases lay in between. The germline V gene encodes CDR1 SGHRS and CDR2 YFSETQ. This CDR3 reads CASSATGLSNYEQYF. CDR3 nucleotides: TGCGCCAGCAGCGCCACGGGACTCTCTAACTACGAGCAGTACTTC.

This clonotype occurred a few times. The chain uses TRBV4-2 and TRBJ1-2; D unresolved. Per the germline V gene, CDR1 is LGHNA and CDR2 is YNFKEQ. Trimming stripped 0 bases from V and 1 base from J, with 6 bases between. The CDR3 contains 14 residues. The CDR3 spells CASSQERDNYGYTF. The CDR3 bases are TGTGCCAGCAGCCAAGAGAGGGATAACTATGGCTACACCTTC.

This clonotype was counted only a few times. The rearrangement joins TRBV20-1 to TRBJ1-1, with 7 bases fitting TRBD1. Germline CDR1 reads DFQATT; CDR2 reads SNEGSKA (reference sequence). Trimming took 1 base from V and 7 from J; bases not matched to a gene: 0. The CDR3 is made up of 11 amino acids. CDR3 sequence: CSARGDSEAFF. DNA of the CDR3: TGCAGTGCTAGAGGGGACAGTGAAGCTTTCTTT.

In this sample, this clonotype turned up once. The genes are TRBV20-1 and TRBJ1-2; tentative D call: TRBD1 (6 bases). The germline V gene encodes CDR1 DFQATT and CDR2 SNEGSKA (reference sequence). The V end was cut by 6 bases, the J end by 6 bases, with 11 bases between. This CDR3 has 11 amino acids. The chain's CDR3 is CSATYRDGYTF. The DNA of the CDR3 is TGCAGTGCCACATACAGGGATGGCTACACCTTC.

This clonotype was observed a handful of times. The genes are TRBV11-2 and TRBJ2-4; 8 bases agree with TRBD2. The CDR3 length is 17 residues. Trimming took 0 bases from V and 2 from J; bases not matched to a gene: 6. Germline values: CDR1 SGHAT, CDR2 FQNNGV. The CDR3 region has the DNA TGTGCCAGCAGCTTAGATCTCACGGGGGGGACCAAAAACATTCAGTACTTC. The encoded protein is CASSLDLTGGTKNIQYF.

CDR3 DNA sequence: TGTGCCTGGAGTGAAGTCACCACTGAAGCTTTCTTT. The encoded protein is CAWSEVTTEAFF. The chain combines TRBV30 with TRBJ1-1; D gene uncertain. V was shortened by 1 base and J by 4 bases, with 7 bases between the two germline ends. CDR1 GTSNPN and CDR2 SVGIG come from the germline V gene (reference sequence). The length of the CDR3 is 12 residues.

The chain uses TRBV5-1 and TRBJ1-1; 10 bases line up with TRBD1. This CDR3 is 13 amino acids long. V shed 4 bases and J 11 bases; nucleotides not matched to a gene: 8. Germline assignment: CDR1 SGHRS and CDR2 YFSETQ. The CDR3 sequence: CASSVDGQGEAFF. CDR3 nucleotide sequence: TGCGCCAGCAGCGTGGACGGACAGGGGGAGGCTTTCTTT.

The chain is built from TRBV20-1 and TRBJ2-4, with TRBD2 identical over 9 bases. The trim removed 6 bases at V and 5 bases at J, leaving 8 bases unmatched. Germline CDR1 and CDR2: DFQATT and SNEGSKA (reference sequence). This CDR3 is built from 14 residues. The CDR3 DNA follows: TGCAGTGCCTGGGGCCAGCGGGGGGAAAACATTCAGTACTTC. Protein product: CSAWGQRGENIQYF.

The CDR3 spells CATSDLWDPRAFF. The CDR3 region has the DNA TGTGCCACCAGTGATTTGTGGGACCCACGAGCTTTCTTT. The V call is TRBV24-1, the J call TRBJ1-1; D is perhaps TRBD1 (5 bases). Trimming removed 0 bases at V and 10 bases at J, with 11 bases between. This CDR3 has 13 residues. Germline CDR1 reads KGHDR; CDR2 reads SFDVKD.

The chain has TRBV5-1 and TRBJ1-1, with TRBD1 matching over 9 bases. CDR3 length: 14 residues. Germline V lookup: CDR1 SGHRS, CDR2 YFSETQ. V was pared by 1 base and J by 4 bases, with 2 bases of the junction left unmatched. DNA for the CDR3: TGCGCCAGCAGCTTGCAGACAGGGGGCACTGAAGCTTTCTTT. The encoded protein is CASSLQTGGTEAFF.

The chain is built from TRBV6-5 and TRBJ1-1; D is ambiguous. V gave up 2 bases and J gave up 1 base, with 8 bases separating them. This CDR3 region has 14 residues. Per the germline V gene, CDR1 is MNHEY and CDR2 is SVGAGI. The CDR3 spells CASSYGDGNTEAFF. DNA of the CDR3: TGTGCCAGCAGTTACGGGGATGGGAACACTGAAGCTTTCTTT.

This clonotype was recorded many times. V and J are TRBV12-3 or TRBV12-4 and TRBJ2-5; a possible D gene is TRBD2 (7 bases). The CDR3 spans 14 residues. Trimming left V 3 bases short and J 5 bases short, with 13 bases between. The CDR3 region is CASSFSGGRETQYF. The CDR3 DNA sequence: TGTGCCAGCAGTTTTTCGGGGGGCCGTGAGACCCAGTACTTC.

The chain couples TRBV20-1 to TRBJ1-1; 7 nucleotides line up with TRBD1. In germline, CDR1 is DFQATT, CDR2 SNEGSKA (reference sequence). The V segment lost 3 bases and the J segment 0 bases; nucleotides outside the gene matches: 7. The CDR3 has 15 residues. The CDR3 nucleotides are TGCAGTGCTAGTCCCGCCAGGGGGGTGAACACTGAAGCTTTCTTT. It yields the protein CSASPARGVNTEAFF.